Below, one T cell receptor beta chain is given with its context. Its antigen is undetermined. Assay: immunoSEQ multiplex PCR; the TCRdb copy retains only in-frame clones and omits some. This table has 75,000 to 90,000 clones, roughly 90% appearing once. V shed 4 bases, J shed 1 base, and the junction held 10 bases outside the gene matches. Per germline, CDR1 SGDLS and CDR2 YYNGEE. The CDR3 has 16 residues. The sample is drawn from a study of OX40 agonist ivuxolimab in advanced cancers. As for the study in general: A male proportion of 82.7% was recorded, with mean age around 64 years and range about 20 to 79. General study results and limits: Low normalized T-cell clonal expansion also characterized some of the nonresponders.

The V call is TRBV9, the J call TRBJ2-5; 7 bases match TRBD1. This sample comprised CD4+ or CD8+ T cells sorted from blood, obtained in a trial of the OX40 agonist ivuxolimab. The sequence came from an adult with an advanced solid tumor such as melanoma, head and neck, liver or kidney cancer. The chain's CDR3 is CASSTSRDRFQETQYF. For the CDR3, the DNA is TGTGCCAGCAGCACAAGCCGGGACAGATTCCAAGAGACCCAGTACTTC.